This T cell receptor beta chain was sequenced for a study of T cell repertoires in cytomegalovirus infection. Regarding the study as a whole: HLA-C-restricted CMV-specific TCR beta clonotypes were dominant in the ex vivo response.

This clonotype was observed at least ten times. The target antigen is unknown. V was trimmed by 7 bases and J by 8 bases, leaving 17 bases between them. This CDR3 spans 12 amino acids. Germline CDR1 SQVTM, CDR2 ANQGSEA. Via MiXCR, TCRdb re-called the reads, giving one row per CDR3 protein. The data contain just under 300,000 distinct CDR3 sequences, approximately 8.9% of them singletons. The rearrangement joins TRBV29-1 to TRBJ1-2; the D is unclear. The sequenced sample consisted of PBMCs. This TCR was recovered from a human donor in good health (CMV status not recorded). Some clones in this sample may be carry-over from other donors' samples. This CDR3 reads CSGLGSAPGYTF. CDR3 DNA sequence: TGCAGCGGCCTTGGGTCCGCCCCGGGCTACACCTTC.